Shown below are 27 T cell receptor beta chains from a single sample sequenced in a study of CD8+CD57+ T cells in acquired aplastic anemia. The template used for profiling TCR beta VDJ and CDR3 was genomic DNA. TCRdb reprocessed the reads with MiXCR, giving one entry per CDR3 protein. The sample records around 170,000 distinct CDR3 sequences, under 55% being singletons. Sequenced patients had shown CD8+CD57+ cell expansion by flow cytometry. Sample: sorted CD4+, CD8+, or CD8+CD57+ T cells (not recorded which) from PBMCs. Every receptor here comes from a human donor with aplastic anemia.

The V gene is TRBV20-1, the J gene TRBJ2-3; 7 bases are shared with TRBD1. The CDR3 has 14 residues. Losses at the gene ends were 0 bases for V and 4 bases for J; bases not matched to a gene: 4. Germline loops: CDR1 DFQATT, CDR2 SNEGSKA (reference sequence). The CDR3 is CSARDQGDADTQYF. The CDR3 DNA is TGCAGTGCTAGAGACCAGGGGGATGCAGATACGCAGTATTTT.

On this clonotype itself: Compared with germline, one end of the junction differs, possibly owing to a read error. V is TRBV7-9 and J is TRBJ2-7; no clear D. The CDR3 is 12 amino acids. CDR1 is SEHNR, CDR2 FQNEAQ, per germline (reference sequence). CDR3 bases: TGCGCCAGCAGCCTTCCGCCCTACGAGCAGTACTTC. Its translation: CASSLPPYEQYF. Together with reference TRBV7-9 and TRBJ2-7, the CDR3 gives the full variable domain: DTGVSQNPRHKITKRGQNVTFRCDPISEHNRLYWYRQTLGQGPEFLTYFQNEAQLEKSRLLSDRFSAERPKGSFSTLEIQRTEQGDSAMYLCASSLPPYEQYFGPGTRLTVT.

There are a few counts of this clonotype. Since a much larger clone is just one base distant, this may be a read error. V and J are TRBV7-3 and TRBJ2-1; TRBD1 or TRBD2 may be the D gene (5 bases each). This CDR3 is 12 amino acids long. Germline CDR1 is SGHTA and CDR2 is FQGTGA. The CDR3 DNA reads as TGTGCCAGCAGCTTGAATCCGGGACCGCAGCTCTTC. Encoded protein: CASSLNPGPQLF.

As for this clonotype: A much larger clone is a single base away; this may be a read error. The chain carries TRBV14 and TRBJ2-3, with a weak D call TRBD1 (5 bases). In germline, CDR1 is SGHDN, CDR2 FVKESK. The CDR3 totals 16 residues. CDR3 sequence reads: CASSQGILRVTGTQYF. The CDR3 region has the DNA TGTGCCAGCAGCCAAGGGATCTTAAGAGTCACAGGTACGCAGTATTTT.

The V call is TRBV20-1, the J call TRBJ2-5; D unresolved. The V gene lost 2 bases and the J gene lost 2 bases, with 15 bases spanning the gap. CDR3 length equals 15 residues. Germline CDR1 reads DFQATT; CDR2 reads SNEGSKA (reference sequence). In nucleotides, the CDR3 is TGCAGTGCTAGAAAGATCGGTGATAGACAAGAGACCCAGTACTTC. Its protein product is CSARKIGDRQETQYF.

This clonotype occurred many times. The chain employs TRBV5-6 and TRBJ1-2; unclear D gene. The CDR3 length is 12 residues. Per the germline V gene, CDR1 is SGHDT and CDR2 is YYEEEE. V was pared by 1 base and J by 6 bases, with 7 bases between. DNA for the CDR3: TGTGCCAGCAGCTTGAATTGGGATGGCTACACCTTC. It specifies CASSLNWDGYTF.

This CDR3 reads CASSEVDGYEQYF. In nucleotides, the CDR3 is TGTGCCAGCAGTGAGGTAGACGGTTACGAGCAGTACTTC. This chain uses TRBV6-4 with TRBJ2-7, with no clear D. The CDR3 consists of 13 residues. Germline CDR1 reads MRHNA; CDR2 reads SNTAGT. Trimming pared 3 bases from V and 4 bases from J, leaving 10 bases between.

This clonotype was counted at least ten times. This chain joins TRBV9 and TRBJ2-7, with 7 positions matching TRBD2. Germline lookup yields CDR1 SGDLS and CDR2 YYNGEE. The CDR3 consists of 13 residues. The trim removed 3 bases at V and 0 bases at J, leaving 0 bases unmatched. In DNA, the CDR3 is TGTGCCAGCAGCGGGACTAGCTCCTACGAGCAGTACTTC. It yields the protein CASSGTSSYEQYF.

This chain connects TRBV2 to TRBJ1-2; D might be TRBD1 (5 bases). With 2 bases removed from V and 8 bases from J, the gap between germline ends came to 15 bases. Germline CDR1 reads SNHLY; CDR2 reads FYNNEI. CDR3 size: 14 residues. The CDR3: CASSESGPGGGYTF. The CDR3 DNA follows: TGTGCCAGCAGTGAAAGCGGGCCGGGGGGGGGCTACACCTTC. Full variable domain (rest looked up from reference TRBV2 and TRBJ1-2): EPEVTQTPSHQVTQMGQEVILRCVPISNHLYFYWYRQILGQKVEFLVSFYNNEISEKSEIFDDQFSVERPDGSNFTLKIRSTKLEDSAMYFCASSESGPGGGYTFGSGTRLTVV.

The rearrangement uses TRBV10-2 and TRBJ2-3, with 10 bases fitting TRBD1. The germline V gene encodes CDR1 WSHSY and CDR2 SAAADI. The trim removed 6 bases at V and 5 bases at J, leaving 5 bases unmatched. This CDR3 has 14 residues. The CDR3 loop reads CASRRTGGVDTQYF. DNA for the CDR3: TGCGCCAGCAGGCGGACAGGGGGTGTAGATACGCAGTATTTT.

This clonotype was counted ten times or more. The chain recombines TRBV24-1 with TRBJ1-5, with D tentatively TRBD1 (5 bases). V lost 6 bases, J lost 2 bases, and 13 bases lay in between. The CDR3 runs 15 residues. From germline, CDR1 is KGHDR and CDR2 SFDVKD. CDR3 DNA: TGTGCCACCAGTATAGTAGTGGGACGCAATCAGCCCCAGCATTTT. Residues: CATSIVVGRNQPQHF.

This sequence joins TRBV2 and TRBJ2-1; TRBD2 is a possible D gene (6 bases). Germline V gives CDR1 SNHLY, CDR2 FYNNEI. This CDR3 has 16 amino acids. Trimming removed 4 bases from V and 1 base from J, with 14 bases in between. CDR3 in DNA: TGTGCCAGCAGTGGCAGGGCTAGCGATTCCTACAATGAGCAGTTCTTC. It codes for CASSGRASDSYNEQFF.

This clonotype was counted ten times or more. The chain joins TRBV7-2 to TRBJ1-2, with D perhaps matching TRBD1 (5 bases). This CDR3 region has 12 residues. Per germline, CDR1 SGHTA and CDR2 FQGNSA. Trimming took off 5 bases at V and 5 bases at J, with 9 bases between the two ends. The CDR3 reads CASSNGGYGYTF. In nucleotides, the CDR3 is TGTGCCAGCAGCAACGGGGGTTATGGCTACACCTTC.

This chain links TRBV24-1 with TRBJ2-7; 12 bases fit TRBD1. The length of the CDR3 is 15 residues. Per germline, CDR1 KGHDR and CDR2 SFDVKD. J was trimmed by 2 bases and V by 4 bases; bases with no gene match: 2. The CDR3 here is CATSDRDRGPYEQYF. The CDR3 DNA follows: TGTGCCACCAGTGACAGGGACAGGGGGCCCTACGAGCAGTACTTC.

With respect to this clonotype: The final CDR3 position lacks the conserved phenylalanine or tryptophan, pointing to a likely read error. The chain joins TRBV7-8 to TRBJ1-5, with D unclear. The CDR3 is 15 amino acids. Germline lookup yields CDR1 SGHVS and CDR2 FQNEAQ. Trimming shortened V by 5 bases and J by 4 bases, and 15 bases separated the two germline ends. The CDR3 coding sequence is TGTGCCAGCAGCCCGTATCTTAAGGAGAATCAGCCCCAGCATCTT. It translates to CASSPYLKENQPQHL.

DNA for the CDR3: TGTGCCACCACTCAGGGGGCTACTGAAGCTTTCTTT. Translation gives CATTQGATEAFF. The chain couples TRBV15 to TRBJ1-1, with 8 bases identical to TRBD1. Germline V CDR1 and CDR2: LNHNV, YYDKDF (reference sequence). The CDR3 extends over 12 amino acids. V dropped 7 bases and J dropped 5; count of bases not matched to a gene: 3.

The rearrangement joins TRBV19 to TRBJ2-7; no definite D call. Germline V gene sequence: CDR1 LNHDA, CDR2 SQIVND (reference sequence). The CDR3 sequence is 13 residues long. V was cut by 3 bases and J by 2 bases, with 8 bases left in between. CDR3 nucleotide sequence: TGTGCCAGTAGTATGGTGGGAACCTACGAGCAGTACTTC. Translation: CASSMVGTYEQYF.

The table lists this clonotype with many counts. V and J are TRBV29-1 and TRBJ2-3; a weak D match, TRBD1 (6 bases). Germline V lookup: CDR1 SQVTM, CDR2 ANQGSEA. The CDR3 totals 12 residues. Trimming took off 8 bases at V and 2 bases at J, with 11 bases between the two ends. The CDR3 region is CSFTGITDTQYF. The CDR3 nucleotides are TGCAGCTTTACAGGGATCACAGATACGCAGTATTTT.

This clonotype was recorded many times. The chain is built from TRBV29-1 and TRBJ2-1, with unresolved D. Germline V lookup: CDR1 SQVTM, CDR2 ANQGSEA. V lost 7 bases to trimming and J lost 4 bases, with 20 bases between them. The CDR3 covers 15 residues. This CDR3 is CSGNTRLYDYNEQFF. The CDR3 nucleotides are TGCAGCGGGAACACGAGACTCTATGATTACAATGAGCAGTTCTTC.

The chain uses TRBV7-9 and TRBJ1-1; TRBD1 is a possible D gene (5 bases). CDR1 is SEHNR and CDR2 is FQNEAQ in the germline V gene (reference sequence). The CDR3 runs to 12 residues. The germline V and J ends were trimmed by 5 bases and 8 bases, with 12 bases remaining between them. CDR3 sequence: CASSPKEGEAFF. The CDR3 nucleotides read TGTGCCAGCAGCCCAAAAGAGGGGGAAGCTTTCTTT.

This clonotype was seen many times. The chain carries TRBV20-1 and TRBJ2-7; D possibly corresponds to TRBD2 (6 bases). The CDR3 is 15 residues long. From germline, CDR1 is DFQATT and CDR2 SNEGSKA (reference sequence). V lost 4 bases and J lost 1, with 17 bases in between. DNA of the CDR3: TGCAGTGCTACCCTTCACCGGGAGCCATCCTACGAGCAGTACTTC. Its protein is CSATLHREPSYEQYF.

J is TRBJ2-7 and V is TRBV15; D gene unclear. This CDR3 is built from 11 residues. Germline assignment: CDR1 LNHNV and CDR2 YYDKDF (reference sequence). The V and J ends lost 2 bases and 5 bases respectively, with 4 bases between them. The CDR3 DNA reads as TGTGCCACCAGCAGAACCCACGAGCAGTACTTC. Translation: CATSRTHEQYF. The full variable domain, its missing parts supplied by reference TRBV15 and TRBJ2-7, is DAMVIQNPRYQVTQFGKPVTLSCSQTLNHNVMYWYQQKSSQAPKLLFHYYDKDFNNEADTPDNFQSRRPNTSFCFLDIRSPGLGDTAMYLCATSRTHEQYFGPGTRLTVT.

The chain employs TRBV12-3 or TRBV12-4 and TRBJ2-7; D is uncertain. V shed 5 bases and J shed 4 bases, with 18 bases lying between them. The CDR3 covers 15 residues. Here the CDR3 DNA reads TGTGCCAGCAGTCACCGGTCCCCGGGTGGGTACGAGCAGTACTTC. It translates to CASSHRSPGGYEQYF.

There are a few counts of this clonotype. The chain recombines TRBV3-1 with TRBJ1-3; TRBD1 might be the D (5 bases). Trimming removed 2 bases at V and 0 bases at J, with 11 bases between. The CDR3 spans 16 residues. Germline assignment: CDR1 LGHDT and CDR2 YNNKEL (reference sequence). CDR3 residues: CASSQTRGISGNTIYF. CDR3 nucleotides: TGTGCCAGCAGCCAAACAAGGGGCATCTCTGGAAACACCATATATTTT.

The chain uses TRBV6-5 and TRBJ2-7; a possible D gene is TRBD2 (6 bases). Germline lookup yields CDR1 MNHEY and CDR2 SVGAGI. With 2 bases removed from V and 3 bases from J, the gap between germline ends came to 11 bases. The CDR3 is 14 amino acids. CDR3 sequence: CASSYRGEDYEQYF. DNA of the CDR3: TGTGCCAGCAGTTACCGAGGGGAGGACTACGAGCAGTACTTC.

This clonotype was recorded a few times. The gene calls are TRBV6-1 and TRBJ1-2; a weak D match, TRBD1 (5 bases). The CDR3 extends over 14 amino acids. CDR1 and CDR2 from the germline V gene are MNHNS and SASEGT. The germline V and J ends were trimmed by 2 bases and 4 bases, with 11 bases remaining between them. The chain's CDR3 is CASSELGVGYGYTF. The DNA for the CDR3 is TGTGCCAGCAGTGAATTGGGGGTTGGCTATGGCTACACCTTC.

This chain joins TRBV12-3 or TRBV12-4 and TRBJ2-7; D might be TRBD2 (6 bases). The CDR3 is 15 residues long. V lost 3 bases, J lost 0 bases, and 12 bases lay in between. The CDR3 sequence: CASSLEGRRSYEQYF. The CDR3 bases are TGTGCCAGCAGTTTGGAGGGGAGGCGCTCCTACGAGCAGTACTTC.